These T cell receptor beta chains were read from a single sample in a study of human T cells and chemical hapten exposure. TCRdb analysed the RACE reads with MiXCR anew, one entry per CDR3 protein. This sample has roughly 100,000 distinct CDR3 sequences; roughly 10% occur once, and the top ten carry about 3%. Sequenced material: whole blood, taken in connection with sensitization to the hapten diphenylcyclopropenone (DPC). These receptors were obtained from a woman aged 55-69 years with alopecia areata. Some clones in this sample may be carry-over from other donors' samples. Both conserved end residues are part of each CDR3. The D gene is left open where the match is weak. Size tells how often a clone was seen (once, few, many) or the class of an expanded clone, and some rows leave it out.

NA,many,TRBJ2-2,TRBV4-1,CASSNDFTGELFF,TGCGCCAGCAGTAACGATTTCACCGGGGAGCTGTTTTTT
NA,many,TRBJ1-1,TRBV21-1,CASRDQNTEAFF,TGTGCCAGCAGGGATCAGAACACTGAAGCTTTCTTT
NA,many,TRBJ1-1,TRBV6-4,CASSRQVNTEAFF,TGTGCCAGCAGTCGACAGGTGAACACTGAAGCTTTCTTT
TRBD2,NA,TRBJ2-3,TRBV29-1,CSVDRLAGGTDTQYF,TGCAGCGTTGACAGACTAGCGGGGGGCACAGATACGCAGTATTTT
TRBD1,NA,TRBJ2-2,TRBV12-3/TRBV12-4,CASSFRTGRTGELFF,TGTGCCAGCAGTTTCAGGACAGGGAGGACCGGGGAGCTGTTTTTT
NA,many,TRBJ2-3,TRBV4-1,CASSQERNPDTQYF,TGCGCCAGCAGCCAAGAGCGGAATCCAGATACGCAGTATTTT
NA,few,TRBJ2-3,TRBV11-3,CASSLGPESTDTQYF,TGTGCCAGCAGCTTAGGACCCGAGAGCACAGATACGCAGTATTTT
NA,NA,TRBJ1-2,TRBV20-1,CSAALGVGGFGYTF,TGCAGTGCTGCCCTCGGGGTGGGAGGATTTGGCTACACCTTC
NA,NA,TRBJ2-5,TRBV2,CASSEVGLEQETQYF,TGTGCCAGCAGTGAAGTGGGGCTAGAGCAAGAGACCCAGTACTTC
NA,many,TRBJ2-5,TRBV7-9,CASSWGTETQYF,TGTGCCAGCAGCTGGGGAACGGAGACCCAGTACTTC
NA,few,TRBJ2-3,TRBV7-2,CASSLMLEGTDTQYF,TGTGCCAGCAGCTTAATGTTGGAGGGGACAGATACGCAGTATTTT
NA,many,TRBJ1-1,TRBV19,CASSLSGVTEAFF,TGTGCCAGTAGTCTTTCAGGTGTTACTGAAGCTTTCTTT
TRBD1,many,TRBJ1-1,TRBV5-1,CASSSYQGALGEAFF,TGCGCCAGCAGCTCCTACCAGGGGGCTTTGGGTGAAGCTTTCTTT
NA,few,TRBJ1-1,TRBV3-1,CVSSEKTGQTEAFF,TGTGTCAGCAGCGAAAAGACAGGACAAACTGAAGCTTTCTTT